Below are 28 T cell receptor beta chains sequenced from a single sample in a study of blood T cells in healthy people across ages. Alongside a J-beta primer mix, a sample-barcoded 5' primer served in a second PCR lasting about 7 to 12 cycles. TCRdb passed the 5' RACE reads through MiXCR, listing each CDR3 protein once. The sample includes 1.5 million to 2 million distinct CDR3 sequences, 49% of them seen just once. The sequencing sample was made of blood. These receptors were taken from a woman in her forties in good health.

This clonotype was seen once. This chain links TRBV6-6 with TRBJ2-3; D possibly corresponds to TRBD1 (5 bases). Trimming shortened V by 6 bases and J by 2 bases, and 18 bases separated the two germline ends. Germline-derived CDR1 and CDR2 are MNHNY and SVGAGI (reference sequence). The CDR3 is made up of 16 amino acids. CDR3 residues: CASRSNFQGHTDTQYF. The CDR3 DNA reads TGTGCCAGCAGAAGTAACTTCCAGGGTCACACAGATACGCAGTATTTT.

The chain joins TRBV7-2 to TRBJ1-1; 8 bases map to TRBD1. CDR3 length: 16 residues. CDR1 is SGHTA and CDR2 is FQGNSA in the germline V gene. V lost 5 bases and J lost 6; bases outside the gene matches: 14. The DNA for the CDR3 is TGTGCCAGCAGCGGCCGGACAGGGTTCCCCCCCGCTGAAGCTTTCTTT. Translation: CASSGRTGFPPAEAFF.

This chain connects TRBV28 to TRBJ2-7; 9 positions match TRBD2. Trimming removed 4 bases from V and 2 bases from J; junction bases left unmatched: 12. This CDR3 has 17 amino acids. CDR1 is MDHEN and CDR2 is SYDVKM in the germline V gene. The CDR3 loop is CASSSPRVAGDTYEQYF. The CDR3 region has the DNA TGTGCCAGCAGTTCTCCGAGAGTAGCGGGGGATACCTACGAGCAGTACTTC.

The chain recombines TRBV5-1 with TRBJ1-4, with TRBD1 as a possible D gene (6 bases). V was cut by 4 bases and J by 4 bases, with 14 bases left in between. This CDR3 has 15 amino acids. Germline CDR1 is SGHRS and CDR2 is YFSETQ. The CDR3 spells CASSPLGQSNEKLFF. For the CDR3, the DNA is TGCGCCAGCAGCCCCCTTGGACAGAGTAATGAAAAACTGTTTTTT.

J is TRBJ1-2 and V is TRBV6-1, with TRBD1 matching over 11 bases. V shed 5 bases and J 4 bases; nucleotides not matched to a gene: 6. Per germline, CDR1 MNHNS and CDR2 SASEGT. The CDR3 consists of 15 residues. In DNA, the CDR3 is TGTGCCAGCAGTCGGGGGGACAGGGGGTCCTATGGCTACACCTTC. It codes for CASSRGDRGSYGYTF.

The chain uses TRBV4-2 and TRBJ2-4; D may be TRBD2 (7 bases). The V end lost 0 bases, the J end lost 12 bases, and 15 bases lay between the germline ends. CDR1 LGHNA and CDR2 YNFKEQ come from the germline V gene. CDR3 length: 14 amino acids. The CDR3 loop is CASSQEGGDEAQYF. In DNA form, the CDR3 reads TGTGCCAGCAGCCAAGAAGGGGGGGACGAAGCTCAGTACTTC.

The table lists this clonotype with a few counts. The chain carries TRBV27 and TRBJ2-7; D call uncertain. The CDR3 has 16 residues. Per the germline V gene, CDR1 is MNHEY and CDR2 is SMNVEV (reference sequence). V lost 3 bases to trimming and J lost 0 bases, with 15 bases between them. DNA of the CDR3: TGTGCCAGCAGTTTCTCCCTAGGCGGAAGCTCCTACGAGCAGTACTTC. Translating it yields CASSFSLGGSSYEQYF.

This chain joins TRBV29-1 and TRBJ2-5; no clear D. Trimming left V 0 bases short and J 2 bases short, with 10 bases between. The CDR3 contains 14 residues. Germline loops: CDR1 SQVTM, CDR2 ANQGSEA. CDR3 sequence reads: CSVEEGLRQETQYF. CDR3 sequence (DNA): TGCAGCGTTGAAGAAGGGTTAAGGCAAGAGACCCAGTACTTC. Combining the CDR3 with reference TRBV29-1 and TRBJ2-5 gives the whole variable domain SAVISQKPSRDICQRGTSLTIQCQVDSQVTMMFWYRQQPGQSLTLIATANQGSEATYESGFVIDKFPISRPNLTFSTLTVSNMSPEDSSIYLCSVEEGLRQETQYFGPGTRLLVL.

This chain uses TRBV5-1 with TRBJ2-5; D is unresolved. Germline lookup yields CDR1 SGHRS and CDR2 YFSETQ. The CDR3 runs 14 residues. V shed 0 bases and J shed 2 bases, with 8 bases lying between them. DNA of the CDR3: TGCGCCAGCAGCTTGGAGACCACACAAGAGACCCAGTACTTC. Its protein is CASSLETTQETQYF.

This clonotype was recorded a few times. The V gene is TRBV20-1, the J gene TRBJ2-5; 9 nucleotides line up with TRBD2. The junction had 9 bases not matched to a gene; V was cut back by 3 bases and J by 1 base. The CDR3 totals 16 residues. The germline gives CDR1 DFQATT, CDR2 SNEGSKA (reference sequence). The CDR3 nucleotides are TGCAGTGCTAGTCTTTCCAGCGGGGGGTTCCAAGAGACCCAGTACTTC. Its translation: CSASLSSGGFQETQYF.

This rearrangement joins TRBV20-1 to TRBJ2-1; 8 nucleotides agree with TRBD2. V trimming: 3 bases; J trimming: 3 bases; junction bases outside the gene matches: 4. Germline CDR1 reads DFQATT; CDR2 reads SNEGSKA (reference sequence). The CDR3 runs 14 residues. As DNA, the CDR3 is TGCAGTGCTAGGGGTAGCGGGGACTACAATGAGCAGTTCTTC. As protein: CSARGSGDYNEQFF.

The DNA for the CDR3 is TGTGCCAGCACTAACCAACAGGGACGGCCCCAGCATTTT. Encoded protein: CASTNQQGRPQHF. This chain connects TRBV28 to TRBJ1-5, with D perhaps matching TRBD1 (6 bases). V dropped 7 bases and J dropped 9 bases, with 16 bases sitting between them. In germline, CDR1 is MDHEN, CDR2 SYDVKM. The length of the CDR3 is 13 residues.

The CDR3 DNA is TGTGCCAGCAAACGAGATCGGGGGGACAATGAAAAACTGTTTTTT. It translates to CASKRDRGDNEKLFF. The J gene is TRBJ1-4, the V gene TRBV3-1; TRBD1 might be the D (5 bases). CDR3 length: 15 residues. The V gene lost 7 bases and the J gene lost 5 bases, with 17 bases spanning the gap. CDR1 is LGHDT, CDR2 YNNKEL, per germline (reference sequence).

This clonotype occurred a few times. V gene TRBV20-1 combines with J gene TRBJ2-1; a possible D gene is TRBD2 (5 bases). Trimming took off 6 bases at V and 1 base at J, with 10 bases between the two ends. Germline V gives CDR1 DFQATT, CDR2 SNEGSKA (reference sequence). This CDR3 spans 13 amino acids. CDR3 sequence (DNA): TGCAGTGCCAGGACTGATTCCTACAATGAGCAGTTCTTC. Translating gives CSARTDSYNEQFF.

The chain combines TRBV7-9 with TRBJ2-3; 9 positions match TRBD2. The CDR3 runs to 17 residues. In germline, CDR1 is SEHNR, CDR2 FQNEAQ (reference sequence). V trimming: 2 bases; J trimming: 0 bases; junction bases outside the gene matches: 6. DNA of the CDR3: TGTGCCAGCAGCTTATCGATGACTAGCGGAAGCACAGATACGCAGTATTTT. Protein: CASSLSMTSGSTDTQYF.

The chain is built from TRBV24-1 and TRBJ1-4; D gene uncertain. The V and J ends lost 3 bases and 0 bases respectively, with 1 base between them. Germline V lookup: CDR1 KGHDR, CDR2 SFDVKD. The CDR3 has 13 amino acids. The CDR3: CATSDPTNEKLFF. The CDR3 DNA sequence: TGTGCCACCAGTGATCCAACTAATGAAAAACTGTTTTTT.

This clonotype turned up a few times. CDR3 in amino acids: CAIGFGGGNYEQYF. The CDR3 nucleotides read TGTGCCATCGGTTTTGGCGGGGGAAACTACGAGCAGTACTTC. The chain uses TRBV10-3 and TRBJ2-7; the match to TRBD2 covers 7 bases. Germline V gene data show CDR1 as ENHRY and CDR2 as SYGVKD. Losses at the gene ends were 8 bases for V and 3 bases for J; bases not matched to a gene: 10. This CDR3 comprises 14 residues.

The CDR3 DNA reads as TGCGCCAGCGCGGGGCGGGGGGATTCGGCGGATACGCAGTATTTT. Protein product: CASAGRGDSADTQYF. This sequence joins TRBV5-1 and TRBJ2-3, with 8 bases aligning to TRBD2. Germline lookup yields CDR1 SGHRS and CDR2 YFSETQ. Losses at the gene ends were 7 bases for V and 6 bases for J; bases not matched to a gene: 13. The CDR3 spans 15 residues.

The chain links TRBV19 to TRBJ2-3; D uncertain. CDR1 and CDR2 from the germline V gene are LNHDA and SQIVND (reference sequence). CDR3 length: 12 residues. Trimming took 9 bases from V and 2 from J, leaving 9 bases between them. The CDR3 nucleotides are TGTGCCAGGGCCCGGACCACAGATACGCAGTATTTT. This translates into CARARTTDTQYF.

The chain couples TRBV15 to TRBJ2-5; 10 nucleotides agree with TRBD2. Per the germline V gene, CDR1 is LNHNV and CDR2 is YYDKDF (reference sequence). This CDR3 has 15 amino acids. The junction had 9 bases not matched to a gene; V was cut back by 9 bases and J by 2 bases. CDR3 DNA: TGTGCCACGGGGGGACTAGCGCTCGATCAAGAGACCCAGTACTTC. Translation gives CATGGLALDQETQYF.

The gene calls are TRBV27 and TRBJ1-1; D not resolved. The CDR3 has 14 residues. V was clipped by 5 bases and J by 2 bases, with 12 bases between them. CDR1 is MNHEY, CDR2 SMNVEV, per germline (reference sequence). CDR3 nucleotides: TGTGCCAGCAGTAGCCGGCTTATCAACACTGAAGCTTTCTTT. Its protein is CASSSRLINTEAFF.

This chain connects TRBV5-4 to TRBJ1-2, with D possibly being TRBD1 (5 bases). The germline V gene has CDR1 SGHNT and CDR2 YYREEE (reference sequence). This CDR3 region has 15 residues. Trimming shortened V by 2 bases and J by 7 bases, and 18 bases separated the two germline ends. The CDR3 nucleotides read TGTGCCAGCAGCTTAGCCGACAGAGGGCCGCGTGGCTACACCTTC. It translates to CASSLADRGPRGYTF.

The DNA of the CDR3 is TGCAGTGCTAGTGGCGGGGGCGGGGAGCAGTTCTTC. Protein: CSASGGGGEQFF. The chain uses TRBV20-1 and TRBJ2-1; perhaps TRBD2 as D (7 bases). CDR1 is DFQATT, CDR2 SNEGSKA, per germline (reference sequence). The CDR3 length is 12 residues. Trimming removed 3 bases from V and 10 bases from J, with 13 bases in between.

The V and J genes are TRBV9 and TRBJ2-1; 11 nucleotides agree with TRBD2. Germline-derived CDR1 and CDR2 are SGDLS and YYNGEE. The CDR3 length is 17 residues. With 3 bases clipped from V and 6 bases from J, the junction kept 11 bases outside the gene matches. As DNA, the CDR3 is TGTGCCAGCAGCGCCCTATTAGCGGGGGGGCGGGGCAATGAGCAGTTCTTC. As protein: CASSALLAGGRGNEQFF.

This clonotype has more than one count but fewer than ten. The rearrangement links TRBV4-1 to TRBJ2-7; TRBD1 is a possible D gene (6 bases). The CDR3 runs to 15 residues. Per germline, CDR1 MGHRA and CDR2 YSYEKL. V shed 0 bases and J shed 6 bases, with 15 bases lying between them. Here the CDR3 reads CASSQDVNRAAEQYF. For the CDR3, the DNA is TGCGCCAGCAGCCAAGATGTTAACAGGGCTGCCGAGCAGTACTTC.

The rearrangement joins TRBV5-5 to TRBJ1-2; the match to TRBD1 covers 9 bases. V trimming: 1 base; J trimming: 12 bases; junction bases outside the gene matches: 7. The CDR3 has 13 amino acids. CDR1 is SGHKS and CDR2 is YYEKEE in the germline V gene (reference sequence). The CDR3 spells CASSLTGGEGNTF. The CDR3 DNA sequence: TGTGCCAGCAGCTTGACAGGGGGCGAAGGCAACACCTTC.

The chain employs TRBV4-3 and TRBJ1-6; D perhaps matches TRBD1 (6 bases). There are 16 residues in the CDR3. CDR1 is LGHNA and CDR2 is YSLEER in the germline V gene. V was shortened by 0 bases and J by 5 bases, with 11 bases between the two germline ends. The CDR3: CASSQDVGQNNSPLHF. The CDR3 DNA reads TGCGCCAGCAGCCAAGATGTAGGACAGAATAATTCACCCCTCCACTTT.

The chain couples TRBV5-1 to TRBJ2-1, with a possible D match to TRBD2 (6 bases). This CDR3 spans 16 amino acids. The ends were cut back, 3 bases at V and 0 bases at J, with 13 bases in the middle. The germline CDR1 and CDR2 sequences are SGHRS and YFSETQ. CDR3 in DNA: TGCGCCAGCAGCTGGAGGGGCAGTAGCTCCTACAATGAGCAGTTCTTC. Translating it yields CASSWRGSSSYNEQFF.